This T cell receptor beta chain was identified during a study of blood T cell repertoires in COVID-19. Study in general: Spain, Italy and the United States supplied samples that represented acute and convalescent COVID-19. Sources were T cells, B-cell-depleted T cells, or PBMCs; the material itself was cDNA or gDNA.

Profiled with immunoSEQ multiplex PCR; TCRdb holds only in-frame clones, not every one. The data contain 45,000 to 60,000 clones, around 86% of them singletons. The V gene lost 1 base and the J gene lost 7 bases, with 10 bases spanning the gap. Germline V gene sequence: CDR1 LGHDT, CDR2 YNNKEL (reference sequence). The CDR3 runs 14 residues. The genes are TRBV3-1 (or the pseudogene TRBV3-2) and TRBJ1-4, with D possibly being TRBD1 (5 bases). The clonotype comes from a man aged 55-75 years with active or convalescent COVID-19. Specimen: peripheral blood. CDR3 coding DNA: TGTGCCAGCAGCCAAGGCAGGGTTGGTGAAAAACTGTTTTTT. Amino acids: CASSQGRVGEKLFF.